This TCR beta chain appears in the sequencing data of a study of shared clonotypes between healthy human individuals. Deep was the level used in running the assay. Every immunoSEQ plate was one replicate of a subset's evenly spread DNA. Method: immunoSEQ multiplex PCR; TCRdb's copy keeps in-frame clones and lacks some. The sample has around 450,000 clones, 75% to 85% seen once. CDR1 and CDR2 (germline): SNHLY, FYNNEI. The CDR3 spans 13 residues. The germline V and J ends were trimmed by 8 bases and 0 bases, with 10 bases remaining between them. The study enrolled healthy HIV-negative adults without recent acute infections or vaccinations as donors. This clone turned up a few times.

The chain carries TRBV2 and TRBJ1-1; no clear D. What was sequenced was PBMCs. The TCR comes from a woman aged 35 to 49 in good health. Some clones in this sample may be carry-over from other donors' samples. The CDR3 DNA reads as TGTGCCAGCTCTACGGGGATGAACACTGAAGCTTTCTTT. This sequence encodes CASSTGMNTEAFF.